One T cell receptor (beta chain) is described in this entry. The CDR3 has 13 residues. Some clones are missing from TCRdb's copy, which holds only in-frame ones; the method was immunoSEQ multiplex PCR. The sample holds over a thousand clones; approximately 90% are singletons and the top ten take 4.9%. These data come from a study of brain metastases from non-small cell lung cancer. The TCR was taken from a donor aged 40 or older with non-small cell lung cancer. The sample consisted of tumor-adjacent normal tissue. The gene calls are TRBV12-3 or TRBV12-4 and TRBJ2-5; the D is unclear. The CDR3 is CVSSTLVMKTQYF. The CDR3 DNA follows: TGTGTTAGCAGTACCCTAGTTATGAAGACCCAGTACTTC.